This TCR beta chain comes out of a study of CD8 T cells in Susac syndrome. An amount of RNA that ranged from roughly 0.5 to 1 ug was reverse transcribed with random hexamers. One entry per CDR3 protein results from TCRdb running MiXCR on the immunoSEQ multiplex PCR reads. The sample includes about 160,000 distinct CDR3 sequences, just over 90% of them seen just once. This CDR3 spans 16 amino acids. Germline values: CDR1 MNHNS, CDR2 SASEGT. V gave up 6 bases and J gave up 0 bases; unmatched junction bases: 6. The sample was CD4+ T cells from PBMCs. The clonotype originates from a human donor in good health. The chain couples TRBV6-1 to TRBJ2-3, with TRBD2 identical over 10 bases. The CDR3 coding sequence is TGTGCCAGCAGAGAGCGGGGGGGCGTTAGCACAGATACGCAGTATTTT. This translates into CASRERGGVSTDTQYF.